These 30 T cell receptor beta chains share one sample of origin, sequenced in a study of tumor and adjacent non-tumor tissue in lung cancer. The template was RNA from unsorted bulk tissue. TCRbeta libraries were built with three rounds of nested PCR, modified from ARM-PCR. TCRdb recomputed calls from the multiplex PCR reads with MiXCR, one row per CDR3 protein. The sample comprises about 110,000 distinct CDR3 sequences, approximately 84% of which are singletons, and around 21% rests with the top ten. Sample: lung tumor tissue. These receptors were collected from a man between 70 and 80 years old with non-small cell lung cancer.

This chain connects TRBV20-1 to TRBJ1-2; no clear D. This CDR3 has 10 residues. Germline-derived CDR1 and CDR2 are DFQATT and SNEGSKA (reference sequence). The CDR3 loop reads CDAKGGVYTF. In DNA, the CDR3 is TGCGATGCTAAAGGAGGTGTCTACACCTTC.

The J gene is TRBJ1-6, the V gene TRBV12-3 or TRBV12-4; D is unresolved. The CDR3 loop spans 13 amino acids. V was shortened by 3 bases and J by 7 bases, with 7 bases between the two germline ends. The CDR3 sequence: CASSFHHNSPLHF. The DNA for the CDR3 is TGTGCCAGCAGTTTTCACCACAATTCACCCCTCCACTTT.

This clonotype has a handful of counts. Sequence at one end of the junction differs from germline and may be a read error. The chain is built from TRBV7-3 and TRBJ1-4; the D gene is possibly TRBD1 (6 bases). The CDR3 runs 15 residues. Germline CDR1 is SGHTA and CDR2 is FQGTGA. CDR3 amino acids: CAGSLLGGPNEKLFF. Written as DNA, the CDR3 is TGTGCCGGCAGCTTATTGGGGGGGCCAAATGAAAAACTGTTTTTT.

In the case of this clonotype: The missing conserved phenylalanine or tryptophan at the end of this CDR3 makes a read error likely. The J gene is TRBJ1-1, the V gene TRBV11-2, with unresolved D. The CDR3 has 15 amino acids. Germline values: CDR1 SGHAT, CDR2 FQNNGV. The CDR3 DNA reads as TGTGCCAGTAGCTTCGCCATTTCAAGGAACACTGAAGCTTTCATT. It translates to CASSFAISRNTEAFI.

CDR3 region: CASSSLVGYTYEQYF. DNA for the CDR3: TGTGCCAGCAGTTCGCTAGTGGGATACACCTACGAGCAGTACTTC. The chain combines TRBV28 with TRBJ2-7; D gene ambiguous. The CDR3 totals 15 residues. Deletions cut 4 bases from V and 2 bases from J, with 15 bases between. The germline gives CDR1 MDHEN, CDR2 SYDVKM.

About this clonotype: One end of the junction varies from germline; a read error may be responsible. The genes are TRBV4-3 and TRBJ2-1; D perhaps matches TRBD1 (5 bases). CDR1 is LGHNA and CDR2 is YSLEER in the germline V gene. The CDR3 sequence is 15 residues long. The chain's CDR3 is CASRQDLGAGNEQFF. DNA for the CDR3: TGTGCCAGCAGACAAGATTTAGGGGCTGGGAATGAGCAGTTCTTC.

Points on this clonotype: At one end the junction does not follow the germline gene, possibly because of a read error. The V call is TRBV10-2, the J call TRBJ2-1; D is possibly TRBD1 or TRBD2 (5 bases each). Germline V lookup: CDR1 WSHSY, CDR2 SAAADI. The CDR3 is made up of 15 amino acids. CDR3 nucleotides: TGCGCCAGCTGGTCCCAGGGACCCTCTTCTCATGAGCAATTCTTC. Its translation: CASWSQGPSSHEQFF.

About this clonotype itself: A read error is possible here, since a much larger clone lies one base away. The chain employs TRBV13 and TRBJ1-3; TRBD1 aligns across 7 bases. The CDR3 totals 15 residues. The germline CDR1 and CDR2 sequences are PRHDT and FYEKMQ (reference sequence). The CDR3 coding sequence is TGTGACAGCAGCTTCCTCACAGGGGTTGGAAACACCATATATTTT. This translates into CDSSFLTGVGNTIYF.

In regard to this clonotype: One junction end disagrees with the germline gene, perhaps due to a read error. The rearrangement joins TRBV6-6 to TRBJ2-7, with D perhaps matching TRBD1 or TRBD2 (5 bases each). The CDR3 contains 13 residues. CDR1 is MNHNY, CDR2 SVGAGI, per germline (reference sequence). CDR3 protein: CASSHSRGYEHYF. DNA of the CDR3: TGTGCCAGTAGTCACTCACGGGGCTACGAGCACTACTTC.

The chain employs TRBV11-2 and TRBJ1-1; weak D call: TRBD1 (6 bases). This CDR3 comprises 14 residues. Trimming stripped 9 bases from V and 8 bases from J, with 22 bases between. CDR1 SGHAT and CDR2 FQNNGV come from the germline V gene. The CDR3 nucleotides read TGTGCCAGTGGCTTCGGCAGGGGCCGGACCGAAGCTTTCTTT. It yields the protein CASGFGRGRTEAFF. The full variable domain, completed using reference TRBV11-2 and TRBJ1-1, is EAGVAQSPRYKIIEKRQSVAFWCNPISGHATLYWYQQILGQGPKLLIQFQNNGVVDDSQLPKDRFSAERLKGVDSTLKIQPAKLEDSAVYLCASGFGRGRTEAFFGQGTRLTVV.

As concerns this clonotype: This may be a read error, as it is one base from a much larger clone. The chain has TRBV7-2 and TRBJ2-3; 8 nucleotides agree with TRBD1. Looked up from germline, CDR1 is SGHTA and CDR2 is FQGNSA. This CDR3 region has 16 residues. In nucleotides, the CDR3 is TGTGCCATCAGCTTATGGACAGGGCCTTCCACAGATACGCAGTATTTT. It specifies CAISLWTGPSTDTQYF.

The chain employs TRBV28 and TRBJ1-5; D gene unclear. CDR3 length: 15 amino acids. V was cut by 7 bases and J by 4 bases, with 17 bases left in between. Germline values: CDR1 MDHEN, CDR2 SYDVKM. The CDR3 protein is CASILSRARNQPQHF. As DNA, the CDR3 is TGTGCCAGCATTCTCTCCCGGGCGAGAAATCAGCCCCAGCATTTT.

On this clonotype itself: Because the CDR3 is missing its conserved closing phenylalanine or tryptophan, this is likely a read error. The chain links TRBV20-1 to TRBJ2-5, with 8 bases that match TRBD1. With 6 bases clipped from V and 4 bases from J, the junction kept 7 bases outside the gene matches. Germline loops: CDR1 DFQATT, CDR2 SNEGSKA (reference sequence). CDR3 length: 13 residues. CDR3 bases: TGCAGTGCCCCCCCGCAGGGGGCAGAGACCCAGTACTCC. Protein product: CSAPPQGAETQYS.

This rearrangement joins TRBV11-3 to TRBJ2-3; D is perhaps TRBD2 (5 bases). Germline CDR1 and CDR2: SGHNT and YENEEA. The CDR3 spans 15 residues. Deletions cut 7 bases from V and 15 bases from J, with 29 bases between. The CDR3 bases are TGTGCCAGCACCCGTCGGGAAGTAAGCATAGATACACACTATTTT. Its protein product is CASTRREVSIDTHYF.

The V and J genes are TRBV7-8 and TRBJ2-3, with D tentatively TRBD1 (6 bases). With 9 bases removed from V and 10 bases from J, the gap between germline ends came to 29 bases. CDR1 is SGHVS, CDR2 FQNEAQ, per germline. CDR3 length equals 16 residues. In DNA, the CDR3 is TGTGCCAGTAGACATACCGGGACACTCACGTCGGATGCGCAGTATTTT. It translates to CASRHTGTLTSDAQYF.

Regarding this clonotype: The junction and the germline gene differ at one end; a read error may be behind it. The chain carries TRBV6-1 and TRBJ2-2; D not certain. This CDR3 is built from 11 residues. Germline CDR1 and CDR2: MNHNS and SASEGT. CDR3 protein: CTSRITGELFF. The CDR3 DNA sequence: TGTACCAGCAGAATTACCGGGGAGCTGTTTTTT.

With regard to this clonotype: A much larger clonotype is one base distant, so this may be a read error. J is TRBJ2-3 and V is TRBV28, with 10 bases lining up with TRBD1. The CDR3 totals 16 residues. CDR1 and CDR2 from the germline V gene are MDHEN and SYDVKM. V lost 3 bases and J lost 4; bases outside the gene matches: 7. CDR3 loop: CASSLTETGGADTQYF. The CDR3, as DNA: TGTGCCAGCAGTTTGACAGAGACAGGGGGCGCAGATACGCAGTATTTT.

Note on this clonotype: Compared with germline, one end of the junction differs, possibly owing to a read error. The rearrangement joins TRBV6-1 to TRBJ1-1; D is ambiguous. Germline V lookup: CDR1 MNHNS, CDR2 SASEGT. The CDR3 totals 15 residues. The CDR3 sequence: CASSERRNSHTEVFF. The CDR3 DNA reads TGTGCCAGCAGTGAACGAAGGAACTCGCACACTGAAGTTTTCTTT.

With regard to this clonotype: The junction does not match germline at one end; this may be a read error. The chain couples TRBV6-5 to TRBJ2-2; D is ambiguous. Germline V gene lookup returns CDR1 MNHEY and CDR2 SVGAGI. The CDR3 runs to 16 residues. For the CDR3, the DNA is TGTGCCGGCAGCATCAAAGCGAAGGCGAACACCGGGGAGCTGTTTTTT. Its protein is CAGSIKAKANTGELFF.

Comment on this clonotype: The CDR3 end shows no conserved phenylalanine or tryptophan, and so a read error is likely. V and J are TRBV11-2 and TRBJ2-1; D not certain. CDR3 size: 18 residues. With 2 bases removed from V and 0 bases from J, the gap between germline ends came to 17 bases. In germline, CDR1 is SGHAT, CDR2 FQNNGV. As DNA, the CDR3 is TGTGCCAGCAGCTTACATATGTGGGATTGGGCCTCCTACAATGAGCAGTTCTAC. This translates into CASSLHMWDWASYNEQFY.

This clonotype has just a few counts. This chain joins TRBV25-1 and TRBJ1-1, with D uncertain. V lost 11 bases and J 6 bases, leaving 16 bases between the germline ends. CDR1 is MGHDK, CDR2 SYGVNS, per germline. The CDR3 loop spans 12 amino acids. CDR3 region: CAVAGKDAEAFF. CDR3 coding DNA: TGTGCCGTAGCGGGGAAGGACGCTGAAGCTTTCTTT.

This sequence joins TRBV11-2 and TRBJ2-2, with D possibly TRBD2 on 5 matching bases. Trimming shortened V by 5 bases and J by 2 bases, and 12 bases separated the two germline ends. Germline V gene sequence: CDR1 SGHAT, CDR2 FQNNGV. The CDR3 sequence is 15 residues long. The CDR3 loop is CASSERLANTGELFF. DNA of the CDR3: TGTGCCAGCAGCGAGAGGCTAGCTAACACCGGGGAGCTGTTTTTT.

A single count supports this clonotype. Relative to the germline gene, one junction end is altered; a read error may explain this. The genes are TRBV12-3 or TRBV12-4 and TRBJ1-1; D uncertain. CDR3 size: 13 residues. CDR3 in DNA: TGTGCCAGCAGTCTGACAATCGTCATTGAAACTTTCTTT. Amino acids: CASSLTIVIETFF.

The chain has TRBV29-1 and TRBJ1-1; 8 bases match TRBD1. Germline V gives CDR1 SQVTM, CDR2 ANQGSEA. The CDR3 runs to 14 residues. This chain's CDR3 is CDVFGQGTKTEAFF. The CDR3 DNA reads TGCGACGTCTTCGGACAGGGAACAAAAACTGAAGCTTTCTTT.

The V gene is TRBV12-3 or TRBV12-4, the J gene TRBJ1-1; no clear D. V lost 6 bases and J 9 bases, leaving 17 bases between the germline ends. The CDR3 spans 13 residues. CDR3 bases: TGTGCCAGCAGAATAACACTAGGGCAGAAAGCTTTCTTT. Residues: CASRITLGQKAFF.

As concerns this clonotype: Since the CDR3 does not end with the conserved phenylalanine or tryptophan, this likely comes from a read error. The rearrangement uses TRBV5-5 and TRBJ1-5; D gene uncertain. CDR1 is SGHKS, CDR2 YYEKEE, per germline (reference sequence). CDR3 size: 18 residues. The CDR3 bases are TGTGCCAGCAGCTTGAATGGAGGGTTTGGGGTTAGCGATCAGCCCCAGCATTTA. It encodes CASSLNGGFGVSDQPQHL.

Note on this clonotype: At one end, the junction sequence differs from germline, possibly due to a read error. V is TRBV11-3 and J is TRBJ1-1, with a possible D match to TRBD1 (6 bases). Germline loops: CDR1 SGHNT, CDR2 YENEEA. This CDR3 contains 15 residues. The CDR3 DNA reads TGTGTCAGCAGCTTAGCAGGACAGAAGAGCACTGAAGCTTTCTTT. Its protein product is CVSSLAGQKSTEAFF.

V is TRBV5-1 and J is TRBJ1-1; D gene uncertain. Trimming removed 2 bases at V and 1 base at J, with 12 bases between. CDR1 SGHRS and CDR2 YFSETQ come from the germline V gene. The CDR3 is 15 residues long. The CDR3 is CASSFTTATNTEAFF. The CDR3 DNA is TGCGCCAGCAGCTTTACCACAGCGACGAACACTGAAGCTTTCTTT. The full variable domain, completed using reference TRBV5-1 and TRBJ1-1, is KAGVTQTPRYLIKTRGQQVTLSCSPISGHRSVSWYQQTPGQGLQFLFEYFSETQRNKGNFPGRFSGRQFSNSRSEMNVSTLELGDSALYLCASSFTTATNTEAFFGQGTRLTVV.

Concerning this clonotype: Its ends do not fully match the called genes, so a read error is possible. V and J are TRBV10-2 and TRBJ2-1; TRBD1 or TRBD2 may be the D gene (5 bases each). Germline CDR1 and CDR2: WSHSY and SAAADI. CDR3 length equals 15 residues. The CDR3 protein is CGSRSPGPSSQEHFF. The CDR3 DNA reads TGCGGCAGCAGGTCCCCGGGACCCTCTTCTCAAGAGCACTTCTTC.

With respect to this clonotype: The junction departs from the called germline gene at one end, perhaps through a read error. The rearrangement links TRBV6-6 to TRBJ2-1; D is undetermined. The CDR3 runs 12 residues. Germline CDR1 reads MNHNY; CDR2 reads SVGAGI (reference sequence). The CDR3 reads CASSFGYNEKFF. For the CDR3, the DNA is TGTGCCAGCAGCTTCGGCTACAATGAGAAGTTCTTC.